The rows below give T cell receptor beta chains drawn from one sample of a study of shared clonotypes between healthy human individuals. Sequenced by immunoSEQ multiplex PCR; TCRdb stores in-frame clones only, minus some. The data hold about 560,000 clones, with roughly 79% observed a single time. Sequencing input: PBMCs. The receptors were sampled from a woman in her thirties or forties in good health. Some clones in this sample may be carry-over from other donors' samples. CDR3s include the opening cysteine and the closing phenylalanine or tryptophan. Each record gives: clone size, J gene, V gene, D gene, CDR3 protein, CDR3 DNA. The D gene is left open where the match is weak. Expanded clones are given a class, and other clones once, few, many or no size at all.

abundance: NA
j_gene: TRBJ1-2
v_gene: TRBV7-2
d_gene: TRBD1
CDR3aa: CASSAGTGGYGYTF
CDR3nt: TGTGCCAGCAGCGCCGGGACAGGGGGCTATGGCTACACCTTC

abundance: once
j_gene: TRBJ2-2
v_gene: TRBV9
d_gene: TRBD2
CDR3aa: CASSPRTSGRAELFF
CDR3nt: TGTGCCAGCAGCCCTCGGACTAGCGGGAGAGCGGAGCTGTTTTTT

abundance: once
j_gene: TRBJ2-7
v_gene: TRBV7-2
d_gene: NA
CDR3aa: CASSPRFEQYF
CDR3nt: TGTGCCAGCAGCCCCCGTTTCGAGCAGTACTTC

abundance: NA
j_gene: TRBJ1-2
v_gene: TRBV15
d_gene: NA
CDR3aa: CATSNDRNYGYTF
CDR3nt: TGTGCCACCAGCAATGACAGAAACTATGGCTACACCTTC

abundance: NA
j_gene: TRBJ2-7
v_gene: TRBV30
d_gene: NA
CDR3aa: CAWSVSARSSYEQYF
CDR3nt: TGTGCCTGGAGTGTAAGCGCCCGCAGCTCCTACGAGCAGTACTTC

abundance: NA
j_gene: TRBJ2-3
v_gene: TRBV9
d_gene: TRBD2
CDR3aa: CASSVQGLTDTQYF
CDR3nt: TGTGCCAGCAGCGTACAGGGACTAACAGATACGCAGTATTTT

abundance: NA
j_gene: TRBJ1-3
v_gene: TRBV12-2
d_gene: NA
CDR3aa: CASRLAGGQGHSGNTIYF
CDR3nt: TGTGCAAGTCGCTTAGCGGGGGGACAGGGCCACTCTGGAAACACCATATATTTT

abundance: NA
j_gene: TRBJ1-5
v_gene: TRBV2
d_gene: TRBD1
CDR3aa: CASSFGTGYLQPQHF
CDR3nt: TGTGCCAGCAGTTTCGGGACAGGGTATCTTCAGCCCCAGCATTTT

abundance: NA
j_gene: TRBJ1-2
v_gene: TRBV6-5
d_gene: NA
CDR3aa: CASSYQGPTYGYTF
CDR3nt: TGTGCCAGCAGTTACCAGGGGCCTACCTATGGCTACACCTTC

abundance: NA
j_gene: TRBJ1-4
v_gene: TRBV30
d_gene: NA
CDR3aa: CAWSVLAGLPEKLFF
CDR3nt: TGTGCCTGGAGTGTACTGGCAGGGTTGCCTGAAAAACTGTTTTTT

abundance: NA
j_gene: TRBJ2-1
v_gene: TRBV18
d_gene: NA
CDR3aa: CASSPRSQEWEQFF
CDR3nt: TGTGCCAGCTCACCACGTTCTCAGGAGTGGGAGCAGTTCTTC

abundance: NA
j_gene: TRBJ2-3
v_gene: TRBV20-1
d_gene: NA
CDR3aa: CSASWGDTQYF
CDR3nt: TGCAGTGCTAGTTGGGGGGACACGCAGTATTTT

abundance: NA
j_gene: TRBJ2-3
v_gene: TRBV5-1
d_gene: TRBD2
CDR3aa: CASSLVGLAADTQYF
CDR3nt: TGTGCCAGCAGCTTGGTGGGACTAGCGGCAGATACGCAGTATTTT

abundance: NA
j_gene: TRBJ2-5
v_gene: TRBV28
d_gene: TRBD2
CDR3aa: CASKLAGVGGKTQYF
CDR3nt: TGTGCCAGCAAACTAGCGGGAGTGGGTGGAAAGACCCAGTACTTC

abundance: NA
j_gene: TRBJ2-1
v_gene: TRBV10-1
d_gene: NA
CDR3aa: CASSESGTENEQFF
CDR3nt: TGCGCCAGCAGTGAGTCGGGGACGGAAAATGAGCAGTTCTTC

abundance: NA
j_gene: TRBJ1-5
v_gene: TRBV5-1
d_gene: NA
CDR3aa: CASSPDGSNQPQHF
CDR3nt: TGCGCCAGCAGCCCGGACGGTAGCAATCAGCCCCAGCATTTT

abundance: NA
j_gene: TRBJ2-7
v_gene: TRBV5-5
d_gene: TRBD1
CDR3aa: CASSIQGAAYEQYF
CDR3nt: TGTGCCAGCAGCATCCAGGGGGCTGCCTACGAGCAGTACTTC

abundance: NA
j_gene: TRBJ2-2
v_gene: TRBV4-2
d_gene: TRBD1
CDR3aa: CASSQDRQGAGGGELFF
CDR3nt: TGTGCCAGCAGCCAAGACCGACAGGGGGCGGGTGGCGGGGAGCTGTTTTTT

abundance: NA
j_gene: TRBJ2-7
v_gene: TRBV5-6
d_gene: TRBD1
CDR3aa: CASSFWDRDAYEQYF
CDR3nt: TGTGCCAGCAGCTTTTGGGACAGGGATGCCTACGAGCAGTACTTC

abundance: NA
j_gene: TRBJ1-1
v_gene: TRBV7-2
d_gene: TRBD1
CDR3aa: CASSLGWQGVTEAFF
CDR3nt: TGTGCCAGCAGCTTAGGTTGGCAGGGGGTTACTGAAGCTTTCTTT

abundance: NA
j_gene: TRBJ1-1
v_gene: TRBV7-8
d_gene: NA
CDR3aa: CASSPTRGNTEAFF
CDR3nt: TGTGCCAGCAGCCCAACCAGGGGAAACACTGAAGCTTTCTTT

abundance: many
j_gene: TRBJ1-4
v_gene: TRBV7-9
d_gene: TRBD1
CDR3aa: CASSLEGQGEKLFF
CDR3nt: TGTGCCAGCAGCTTAGAGGGACAGGGTGAAAAACTGTTTTTT

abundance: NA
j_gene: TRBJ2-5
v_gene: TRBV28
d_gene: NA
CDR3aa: CASSISIGQETQYF
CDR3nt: TGTGCCAGCAGCATTAGCATCGGACAAGAGACCCAGTACTTC

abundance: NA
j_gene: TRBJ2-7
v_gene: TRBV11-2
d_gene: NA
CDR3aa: CASSRRGDEQYF
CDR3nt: TGTGCCAGCAGCCGCAGGGGCGACGAGCAGTACTTC

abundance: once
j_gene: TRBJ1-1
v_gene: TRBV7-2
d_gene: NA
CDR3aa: CASSLGSSFSGEAFF
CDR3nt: TGTGCCAGCAGCTTAGGTTCAAGTTTCAGTGGGGAAGCTTTCTTT

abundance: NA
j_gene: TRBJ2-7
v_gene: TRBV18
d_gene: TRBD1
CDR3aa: CASSTGGDEQYF
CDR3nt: TGTGCCAGCTCGACAGGGGGCGACGAGCAGTACTTC

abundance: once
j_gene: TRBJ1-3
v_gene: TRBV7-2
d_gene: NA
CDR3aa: CASSWTPSSGNTIYF
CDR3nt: TGTGCCAGCAGCTGGACCCCCAGCTCTGGAAACACCATATATTTT

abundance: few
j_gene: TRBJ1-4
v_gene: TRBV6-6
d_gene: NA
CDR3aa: CASKQGPEKLFF
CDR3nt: TGTGCCAGCAAACAGGGTCCTGAAAAGCTGTTTTTT

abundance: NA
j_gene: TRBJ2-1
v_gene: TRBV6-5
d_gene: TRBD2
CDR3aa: CASSYLGLAGGGEQFF
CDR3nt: TGTGCCAGCAGTTACCTGGGACTAGCGGGAGGAGGTGAGCAGTTCTTC

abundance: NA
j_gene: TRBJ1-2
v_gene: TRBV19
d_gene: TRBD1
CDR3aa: CASSIDRQGVDGYTF
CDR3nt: TGTGCCAGTAGTATAGATCGACAGGGTGTCGATGGCTACACCTTC

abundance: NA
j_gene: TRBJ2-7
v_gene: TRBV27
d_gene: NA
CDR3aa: CASSLGGGDPGRYEQYF
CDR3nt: TGTGCCAGCAGTTTAGGGGGTGGGGACCCCGGGCGATACGAGCAGTACTTC

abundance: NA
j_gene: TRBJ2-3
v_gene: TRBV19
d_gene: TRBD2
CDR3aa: CASSSRTSGRSTDTQYF
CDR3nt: TGTGCCAGTAGTTCCCGGACTAGCGGGAGAAGCACAGATACGCAGTATTTT

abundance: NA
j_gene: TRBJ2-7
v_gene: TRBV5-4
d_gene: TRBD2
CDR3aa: CASSSLSGGLPYEQYF
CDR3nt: TGTGCCAGCAGCTCCCTATCGGGAGGGCTGCCCTACGAGCAGTACTTC

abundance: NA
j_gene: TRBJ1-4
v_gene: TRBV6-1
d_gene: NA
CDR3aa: CASEDTTLGEKLFF
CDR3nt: TGTGCCAGTGAAGACACGACATTGGGCGAAAAACTGTTTTTT

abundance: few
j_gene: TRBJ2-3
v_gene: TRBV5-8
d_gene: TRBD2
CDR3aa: CASSPGTSGTSTDTQYF
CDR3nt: TGTGCCAGCAGCCCTGGGACTAGCGGGACTAGCACAGATACGCAGTATTTT

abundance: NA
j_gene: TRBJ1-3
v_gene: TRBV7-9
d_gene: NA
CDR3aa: CASSLARSSGNTIYF
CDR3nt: TGTGCCAGCAGCTTAGCGCGTAGCTCTGGAAACACCATATATTTT

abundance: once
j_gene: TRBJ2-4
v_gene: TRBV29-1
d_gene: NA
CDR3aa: CSVHDRTAKNIQYF
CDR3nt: TGCAGCGTACATGACAGGACTGCCAAAAACATTCAGTACTTC

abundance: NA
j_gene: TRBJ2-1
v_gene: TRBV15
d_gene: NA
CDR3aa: CATSRDRGEQFF
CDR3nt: TGTGCCACCAGCAGAGATCGCGGGGAGCAGTTCTTC

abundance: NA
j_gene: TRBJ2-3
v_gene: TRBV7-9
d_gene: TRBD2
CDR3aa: CASSLGPPSGRTDTQYF
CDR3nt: TGTGCCAGCAGCTTAGGCCCCCCTAGCGGGAGGACAGATACGCAGTATTTT

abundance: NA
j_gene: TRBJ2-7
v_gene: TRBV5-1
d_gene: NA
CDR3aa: CASRSGGPGEQYF
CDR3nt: TGCGCCAGCAGAAGCGGAGGGCCGGGGGAGCAGTACTTC

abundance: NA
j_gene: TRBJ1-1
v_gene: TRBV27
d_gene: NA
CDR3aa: CASSLSQTTNTEAFF
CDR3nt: TGTGCCAGCAGTTTAAGTCAGACAACGAACACTGAAGCTTTCTTT

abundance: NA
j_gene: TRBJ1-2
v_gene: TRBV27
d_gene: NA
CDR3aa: CAIPFWDTTNYGYTF
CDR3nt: TGTGCCATTCCGTTCTGGGACACCACTAACTATGGCTACACCTTC

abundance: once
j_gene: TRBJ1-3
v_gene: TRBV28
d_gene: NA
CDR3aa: CASSFRDARNTIYF
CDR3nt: TGTGCCAGCAGCTTCCGGGACGCCAGAAACACCATATATTTT

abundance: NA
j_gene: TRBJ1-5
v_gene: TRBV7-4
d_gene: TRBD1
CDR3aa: CASSLQPQGAYSNQPQHF
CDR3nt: TGTGCCAGCAGCCTCCAACCCCAGGGGGCTTATAGCAATCAGCCCCAGCATTTT

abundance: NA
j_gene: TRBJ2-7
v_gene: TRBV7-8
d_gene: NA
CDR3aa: CASSQSQGIKQYF
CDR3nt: TGTGCCAGCAGCCAATCCCAAGGAATTAAGCAGTACTTC

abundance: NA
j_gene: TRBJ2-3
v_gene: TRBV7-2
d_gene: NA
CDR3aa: CASGLWFTDTQYF
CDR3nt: TGTGCCAGCGGTCTGTGGTTCACAGATACGCAGTATTTT

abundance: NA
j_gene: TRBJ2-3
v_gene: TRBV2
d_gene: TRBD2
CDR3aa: CASRLAGDTDTQYF
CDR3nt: TGTGCCAGCAGGTTAGCGGGGGACACAGATACGCAGTATTTT

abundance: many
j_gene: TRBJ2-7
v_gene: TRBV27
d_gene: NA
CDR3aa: CASSSVGSAYYEQYF
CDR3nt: TGTGCCAGCAGTTCGGTGGGGTCGGCGTACTACGAGCAGTACTTC

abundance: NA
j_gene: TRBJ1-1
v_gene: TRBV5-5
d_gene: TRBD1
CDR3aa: CASSPGTGSHTEAFF
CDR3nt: TGTGCCAGCAGCCCGGGGACAGGATCGCACACTGAAGCTTTCTTT

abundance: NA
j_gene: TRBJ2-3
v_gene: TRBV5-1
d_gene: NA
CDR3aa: CASSGPEGDTQYF
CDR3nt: TGCGCCAGCAGTGGCCCTGAGGGAGATACGCAGTATTTT

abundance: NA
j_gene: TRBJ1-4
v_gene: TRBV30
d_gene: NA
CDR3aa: CAWSRSRDEKLFF
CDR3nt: TGTGCCTGGAGTCGGTCTAGGGATGAAAAACTGTTTTTT

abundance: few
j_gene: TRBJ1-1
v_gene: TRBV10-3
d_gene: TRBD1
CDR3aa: CAISGQGTGVNTEAFF
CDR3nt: TGTGCCATCAGTGGACAGGGTACGGGAGTGAACACTGAAGCTTTCTTT

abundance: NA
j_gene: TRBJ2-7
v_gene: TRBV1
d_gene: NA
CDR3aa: CTSSHVPIAGGQYYEQYF
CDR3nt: TGCACCAGCAGCCACGTACCTATAGCGGGAGGTCAATACTACGAGCAGTACTTC